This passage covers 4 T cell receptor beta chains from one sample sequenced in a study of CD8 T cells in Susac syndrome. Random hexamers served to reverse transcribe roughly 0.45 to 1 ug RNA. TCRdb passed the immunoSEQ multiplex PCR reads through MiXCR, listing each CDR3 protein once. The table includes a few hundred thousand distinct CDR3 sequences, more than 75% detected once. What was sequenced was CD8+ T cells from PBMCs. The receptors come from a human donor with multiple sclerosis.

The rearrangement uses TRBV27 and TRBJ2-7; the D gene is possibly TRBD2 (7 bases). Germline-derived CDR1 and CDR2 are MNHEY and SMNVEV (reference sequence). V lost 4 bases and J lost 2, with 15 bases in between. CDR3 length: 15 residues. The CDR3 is CASSWEGESPYEQYF. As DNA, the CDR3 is TGTGCCAGCAGTTGGGAGGGGGAAAGTCCCTACGAGCAGTACTTC.

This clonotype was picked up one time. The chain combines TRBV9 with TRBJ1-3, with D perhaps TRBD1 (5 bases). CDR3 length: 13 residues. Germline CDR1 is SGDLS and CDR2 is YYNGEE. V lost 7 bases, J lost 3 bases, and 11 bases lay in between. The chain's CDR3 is CASHGTDGNTIYF. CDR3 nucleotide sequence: TGTGCCAGCCACGGGACCGATGGAAACACCATATATTTT.

The CDR3 sequence: CASSSGAFF. For the CDR3, the DNA is TGTGCCAGCAGTTCGGGAGCTTTCTTT. The V gene is TRBV5-8, the J gene TRBJ1-1; D is uncertain. The CDR3 runs to 9 residues. V gave up 5 bases and J gave up 10 bases, with 6 bases separating them. Germline V lookup: CDR1 SGHTS, CDR2 YDEGEE.

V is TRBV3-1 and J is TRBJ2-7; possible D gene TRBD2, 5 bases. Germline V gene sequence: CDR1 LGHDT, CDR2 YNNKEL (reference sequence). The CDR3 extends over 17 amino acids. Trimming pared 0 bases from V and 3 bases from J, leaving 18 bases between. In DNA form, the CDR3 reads TGTGCCAGCAGCCAAGAAACTAGGGATCTCAATTACTACGAGCAGTACTTC. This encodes CASSQETRDLNYYEQYF.